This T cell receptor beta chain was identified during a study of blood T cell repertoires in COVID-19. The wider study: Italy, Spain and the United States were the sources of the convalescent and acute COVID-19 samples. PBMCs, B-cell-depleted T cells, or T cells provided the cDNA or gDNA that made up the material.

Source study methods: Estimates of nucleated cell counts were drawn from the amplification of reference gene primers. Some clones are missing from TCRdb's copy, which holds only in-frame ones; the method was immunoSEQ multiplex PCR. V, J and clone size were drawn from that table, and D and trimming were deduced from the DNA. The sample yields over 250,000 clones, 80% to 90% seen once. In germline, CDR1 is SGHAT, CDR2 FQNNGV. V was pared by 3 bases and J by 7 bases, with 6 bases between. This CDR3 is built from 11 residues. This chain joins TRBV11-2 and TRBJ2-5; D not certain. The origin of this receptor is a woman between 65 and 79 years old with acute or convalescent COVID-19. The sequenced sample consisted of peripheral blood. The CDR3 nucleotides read TGTGCCAGCAGCTTCGGTGGGACCCAGTACTTC. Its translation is CASSFGGTQYF.